This TCR beta chain derives from a study of shared clonotypes between healthy human individuals. Study-level points and caveats: Read depth was anticipated to influence clonotype sharing among donors. Naive subsets, compared against memory subsets, generally had larger estimated richness values.

This clone turned up a few times. Its target is unknown. This sample also contains other DNA sequences that code for the same CDR3. V lost 3 bases and J 0 bases, leaving 8 bases between the germline ends. This CDR3 is built from 14 residues. CDR1 and CDR2 (germline): SGHRS, YFSETQ. Sequenced by immunoSEQ multiplex PCR; TCRdb stores in-frame clones only, minus some. The table has about 1 million clones, approximately 68% seen once. A CD45RA-negative memory subset and a CD45RA+ naive subset were separated from the CD4+ cells. The chain links TRBV5-1 to TRBJ2-3; TRBD1 is a possible D gene (6 bases). This sequence was found in a man in his late teens or twenties in good health. The specimen was memory CD4+ T cells sorted from blood. Sample subset: CD45RA-negative fraction. The CDR3 region is CASSSGQSTDTQYF. DNA for the CDR3: TGCGCCAGCAGCTCAGGACAGAGCACAGATACGCAGTATTTT.